This T cell receptor (beta chain) was captured in a study of blood T cell repertoires in COVID-19. This clone is a singleton in its sample. The CDR3 sequence is 12 residues long. The germline V gene has CDR1 SEHNR and CDR2 FQNEAQ (reference sequence). The V and J ends lost 3 bases and 8 bases, in that order; junction bases with no gene match: 2. Here immunoSEQ multiplex PCR was the method, and the copy in TCRdb shows in-frame clones only, minus some. The table shows some 120,000 clones, with around nine tenths occurring only once. The V and J genes are TRBV7-9 and TRBJ1-1; 8 bases align to TRBD1. This TCR derives from a man aged 45 to 65 with COVID-19, enrolled during active disease. Sample: peripheral blood. The CDR3 nucleotides read TGTGCCAGCAGCTTCGGACAGGGAGAAGCTTTCTTT. Its translation is CASSFGQGEAFF. The full variable domain, with the rest looked up from reference TRBV7-9 and TRBJ1-1, is DTGVSQNPRHKITKRGQNVTFRCDPISEHNRLYWYRQTLGQGPEFLTYFQNEAQLEKSRLLSDRFSAERPKGSFSTLEIQRTEQGDSAMYLCASSFGQGEAFFGQGTRLTVV.